These 8 T cell receptor beta chains were all obtained from the same sample, sequenced in a study of blood T cells in healthy people across ages. A second PCR, run for about 7 to 11 cycles, used a sample-barcoded 5' primer plus a J-beta primer mix. TCRdb reprocessed the 5' RACE reads via MiXCR and lists one record per CDR3 protein. This table has around 1,000,000 distinct CDR3 sequences, under 30% appearing once. The data also belong to a second study, concerning T cells of mothers and their children.

Specimen: blood. The receptors stem from a girl under 10 years old in good health.

With respect to this clonotype: Relative to the germline gene, one junction end is altered; a read error may explain this. This chain links TRBV20-1 with TRBJ2-5; 10 positions match TRBD2. The CDR3 runs to 15 residues. CDR1 is DFQATT, CDR2 SNEGSKA, per germline (reference sequence). The CDR3 sequence is CSASRPSGRQEAQYF. CDR3 DNA sequence: TGCAGTGCTAGCCGGCCTAGCGGGAGACAAGAGGCCCAGTACTTC.

Written as DNA, the CDR3 is TGTGCCAGCAGCCGGGACGGGACAGGACAAGAGACCCAGTACTTC. It encodes CASSRDGTGQETQYF. The chain has TRBV5-4 and TRBJ2-5, with 8 bases aligning to TRBD1. The CDR3 covers 15 residues. CDR1 is SGHNT and CDR2 is YYREEE in the germline V gene (reference sequence). V dropped 4 bases and J dropped 2; count of bases not matched to a gene: 7.

This clonotype was detected a few times. The rearrangement uses TRBV5-1 and TRBJ2-1, with TRBD2 matching over 15 bases. Trimming removed 3 bases from V and 4 bases from J; junction bases left unmatched: 5. CDR1 and CDR2 from the germline V gene are SGHRS and YFSETQ. This CDR3 spans 17 amino acids. CDR3 protein: CASSWTSGRAGYNEQFF. CDR3 coding DNA: TGCGCCAGCAGCTGGACTAGCGGGAGGGCAGGGTACAATGAGCAGTTCTTC.

This clonotype was seen only a few times. This rearrangement joins TRBV3-1 to TRBJ2-5; D unclear. This CDR3 comprises 13 residues. CDR1 is LGHDT and CDR2 is YNNKEL in the germline V gene (reference sequence). V was cut by 0 bases and J by 5 bases, with 7 bases left in between. CDR3 sequence: CASSQDLVETQYF. The CDR3 DNA reads TGTGCCAGCAGCCAAGACCTAGTGGAGACCCAGTACTTC.

V is TRBV27 and J is TRBJ2-7; D not certain. Between the trimmed V and J ends, which lost 8 bases and 3 bases, there was a span of 17 bases. The germline V gene has CDR1 MNHEY and CDR2 SMNVEV (reference sequence). CDR3 length: 14 residues. The CDR3 reads CASSLRAQSYEQYF. Written as DNA, the CDR3 is TGTGCCAGCTCTCTCCGGGCCCAAAGCTACGAGCAGTACTTC.

The gene calls are TRBV24-1 and TRBJ1-5; D not resolved. V was cut by 5 bases and J by 3 bases, with 19 bases left in between. The CDR3 has 17 amino acids. Germline assignment: CDR1 KGHDR and CDR2 SFDVKD. This CDR3 is CATSAFPLGILNQPQHF. In DNA form, the CDR3 reads TGTGCCACCAGTGCCTTCCCGTTGGGGATCCTCAATCAGCCCCAGCATTTT.

There are a few counts of this clonotype. CDR3 sequence (DNA): TGTGCCAGCTCACCCTGGGACAGCAAAAACTACGAGCAGTACTTC. Protein sequence: CASSPWDSKNYEQYF. The chain employs TRBV18 and TRBJ2-5; TRBD1 agrees at 7 bases. With the DNA end fitting TRBJ2-7 better, the J assignment may be wrong. Germline-derived CDR1 and CDR2 are KGHSH and LQKENI. The CDR3 is made up of 15 amino acids.

This clonotype was counted between two and nine times. This chain links TRBV19 with TRBJ2-7; D is unresolved. Deletions cut 3 bases from V and 6 bases from J, with 12 bases between. The CDR3 is 13 amino acids. CDR1 is LNHDA, CDR2 SQIVND, per germline (reference sequence). Here the CDR3 DNA reads TGTGCCAGTAGTATTCAGACGTCGGGCGAGCAGTACTTC. As protein: CASSIQTSGEQYF.